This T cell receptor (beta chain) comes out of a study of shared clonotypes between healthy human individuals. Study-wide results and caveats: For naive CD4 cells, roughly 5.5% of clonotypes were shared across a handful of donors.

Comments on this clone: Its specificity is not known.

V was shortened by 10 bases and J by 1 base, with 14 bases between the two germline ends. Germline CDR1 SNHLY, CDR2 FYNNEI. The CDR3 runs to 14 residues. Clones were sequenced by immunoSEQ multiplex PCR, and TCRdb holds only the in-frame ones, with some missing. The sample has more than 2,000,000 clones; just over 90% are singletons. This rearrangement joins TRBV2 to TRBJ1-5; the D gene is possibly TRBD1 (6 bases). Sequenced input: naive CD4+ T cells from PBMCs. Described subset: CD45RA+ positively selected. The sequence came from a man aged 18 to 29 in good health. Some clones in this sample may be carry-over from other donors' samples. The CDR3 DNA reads TGTGCCACTAACCCCGGACAGAGCAATCAGCCCCAGCATTTT. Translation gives CATNPGQSNQPQHF.